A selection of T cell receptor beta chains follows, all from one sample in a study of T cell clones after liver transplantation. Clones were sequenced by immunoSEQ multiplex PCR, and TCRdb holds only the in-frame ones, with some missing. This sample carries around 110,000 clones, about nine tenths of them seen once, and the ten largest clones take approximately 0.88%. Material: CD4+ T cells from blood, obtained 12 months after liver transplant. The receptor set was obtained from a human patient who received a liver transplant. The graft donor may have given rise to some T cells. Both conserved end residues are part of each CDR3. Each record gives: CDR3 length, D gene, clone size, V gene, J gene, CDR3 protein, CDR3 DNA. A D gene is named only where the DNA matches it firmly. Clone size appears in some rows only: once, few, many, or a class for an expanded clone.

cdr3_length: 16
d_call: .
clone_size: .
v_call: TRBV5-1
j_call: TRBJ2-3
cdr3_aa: CASSLARRVGTDTQYF
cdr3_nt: TGCGCCAGCAGCTTGGCCCGGCGAGTAGGCACAGATACGCAGTATTTT

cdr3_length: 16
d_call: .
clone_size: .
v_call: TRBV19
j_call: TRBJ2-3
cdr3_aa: CASSIPAGGSTDTQYF
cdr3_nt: TGTGCCAGTAGTATCCCCGCCGGGGGTAGCACAGATACGCAGTATTTT

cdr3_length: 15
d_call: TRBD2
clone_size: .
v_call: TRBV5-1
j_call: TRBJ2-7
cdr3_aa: CASSLVVAGAYEQYF
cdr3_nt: TGCGCCAGCAGCTTGGTTGTAGCGGGTGCCTACGAGCAGTACTTC

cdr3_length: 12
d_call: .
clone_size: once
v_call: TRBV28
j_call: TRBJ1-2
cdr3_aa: CASKASLYGYTF
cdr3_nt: TGTGCCAGCAAGGCCAGCCTTTATGGCTACACCTTC

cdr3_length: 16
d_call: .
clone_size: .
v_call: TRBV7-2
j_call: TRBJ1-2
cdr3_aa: CASSAGEALANYGYTF
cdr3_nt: TGTGCCAGCAGCGCCGGCGAGGCCTTAGCTAACTATGGCTACACCTTC

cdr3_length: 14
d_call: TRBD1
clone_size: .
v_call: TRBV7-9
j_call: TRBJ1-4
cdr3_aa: CASSFDRGGEKLFF
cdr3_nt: TGTGCCAGCAGCTTCGACAGGGGTGGCGAAAAACTGTTTTTT

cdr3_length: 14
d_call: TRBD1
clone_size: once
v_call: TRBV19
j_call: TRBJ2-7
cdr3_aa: CASSFGTGFYEQYF
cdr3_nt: TGTGCCAGTAGTTTTGGGACAGGGTTCTACGAGCAGTACTTC

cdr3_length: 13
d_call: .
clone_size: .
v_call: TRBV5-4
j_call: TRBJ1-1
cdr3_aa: CASSGDSYTEAFF
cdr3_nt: TGTGCCAGCAGCGGTGACAGTTACACTGAAGCTTTCTTT

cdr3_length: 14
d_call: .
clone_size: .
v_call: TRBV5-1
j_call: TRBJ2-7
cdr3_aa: CASSLGGVGYEQYF
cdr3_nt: TGCGCCAGCAGCTTGGGAGGGGTTGGCTACGAGCAGTACTTC

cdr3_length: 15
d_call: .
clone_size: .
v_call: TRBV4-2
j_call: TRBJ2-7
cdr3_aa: CASSQDGLALDEQYF
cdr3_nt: TGTGCCAGCAGCCAAGATGGTCTGGCTCTGGATGAGCAGTACTTC

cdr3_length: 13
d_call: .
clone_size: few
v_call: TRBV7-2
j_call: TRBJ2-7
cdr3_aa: CASSRDDFYEQYF
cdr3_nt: TGTGCCAGCAGCCGTGACGATTTCTACGAGCAGTACTTC

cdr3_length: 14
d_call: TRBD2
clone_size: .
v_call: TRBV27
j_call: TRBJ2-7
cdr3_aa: CASSSRGGSYEQYF
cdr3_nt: TGTGCCAGCAGTTCCCGGGGAGGGTCATACGAGCAGTACTTC

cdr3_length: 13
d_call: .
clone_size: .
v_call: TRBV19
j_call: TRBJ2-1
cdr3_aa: CASSTTFAERQFF
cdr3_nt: TGTGCCAGTAGTACTACCTTCGCGGAGAGGCAGTTCTTC

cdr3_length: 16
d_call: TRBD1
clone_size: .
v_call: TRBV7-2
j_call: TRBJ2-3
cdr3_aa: CASSYGTASSTDTQYF
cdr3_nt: TGTGCCAGCAGCTACGGGACAGCCTCTAGCACAGATACGCAGTATTTT

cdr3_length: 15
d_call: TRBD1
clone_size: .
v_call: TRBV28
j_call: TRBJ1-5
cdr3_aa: CASQRDRGYNQPQHF
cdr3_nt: TGTGCCAGTCAAAGGGACAGGGGATACAATCAGCCCCAGCATTTT